A single sample gave rise to the 2 T cell receptor beta chains below, sequenced in a study of blood T cell repertoires in COVID-19. Produced via immunoSEQ multiplex PCR; TCRdb's table is partial and in-frame only. Found here are 300,000 to 450,000 clones, roughly 87% of them singletons; the top ten hold about 3.9%. The sample taken for sequencing was peripheral blood. Receptors originate from a woman aged 60 to 75 with COVID-19, enrolled during active disease.

The gene calls are TRBV6-5 and TRBJ2-7; 9 bases fit TRBD1. J lost 7 bases, V lost 0 bases, and 7 bases had no gene match. The CDR3 has 15 amino acids. Germline V gives CDR1 MNHEY, CDR2 SVGAGI. The CDR3 reads CASSYSATGGLEQYF. CDR3 bases: TGTGCCAGCAGTTACTCCGCGACAGGGGGGTTGGAGCAGTACTTC.

The chain uses TRBV6-5 and TRBJ2-7; TRBD1 agrees at 7 bases. The CDR3 is 14 residues long. The germline V gene encodes CDR1 MNHEY and CDR2 SVGAGI. Unmatched junction bases numbered 4, after V lost 2 bases and J lost 3 bases. The chain's CDR3 is CASSYKTGLYEQYF. For the CDR3, the DNA is TGTGCCAGCAGTTACAAGACAGGGCTCTACGAGCAGTACTTC.